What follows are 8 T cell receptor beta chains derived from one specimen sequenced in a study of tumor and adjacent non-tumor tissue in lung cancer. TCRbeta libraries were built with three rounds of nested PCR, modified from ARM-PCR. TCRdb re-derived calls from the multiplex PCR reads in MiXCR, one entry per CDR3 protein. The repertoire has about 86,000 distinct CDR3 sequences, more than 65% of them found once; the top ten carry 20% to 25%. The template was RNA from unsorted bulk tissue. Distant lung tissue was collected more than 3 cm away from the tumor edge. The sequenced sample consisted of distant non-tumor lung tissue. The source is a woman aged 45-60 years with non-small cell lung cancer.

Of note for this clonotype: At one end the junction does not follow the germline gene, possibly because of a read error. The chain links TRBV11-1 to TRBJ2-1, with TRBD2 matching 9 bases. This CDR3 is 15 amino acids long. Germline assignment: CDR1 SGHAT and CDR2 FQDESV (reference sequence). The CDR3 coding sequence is TGTGACAGCAGCTTAGCGGCTAGCGGGACTCATGAACAGTTCTTC. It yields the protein CDSSLAASGTHEQFF.

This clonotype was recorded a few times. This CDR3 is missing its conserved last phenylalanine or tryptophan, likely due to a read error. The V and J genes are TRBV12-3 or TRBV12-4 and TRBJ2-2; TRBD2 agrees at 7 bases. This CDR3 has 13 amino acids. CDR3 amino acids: CASEAGYTGELFS. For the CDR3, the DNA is TGTGCAAGCGAAGCGGGGTACACCGGGGAGCTGTTTTCT.

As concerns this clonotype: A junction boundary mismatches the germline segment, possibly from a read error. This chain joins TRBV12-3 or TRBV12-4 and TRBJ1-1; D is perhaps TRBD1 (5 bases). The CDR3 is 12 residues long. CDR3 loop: CARSFGGRKAFF. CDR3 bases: TGTGCCCGCAGTTTTGGGGGTCGTAAAGCTTTCTTT.

CDR3 DNA: TGTGCCAGCAGCCTGAGACAGACCGGATGGCTGTTTTTT. It translates to CASSLRQTGWLFF. The chain couples TRBV11-3 to TRBJ2-2; possibly TRBD1 for D (5 bases). The CDR3 sequence is 13 residues long. Germline CDR1 is SGHNT and CDR2 is YENEEA. Trimming took off 5 bases at V and 13 bases at J, with 17 bases between the two ends. Looking up the rest from reference TRBV11-3 and TRBJ2-2 gives the full variable domain: EAGVVQSPRYKIIEKKQPVAFWCNPISGHNTLYWYLQNLGQGPELLIRYENEEAVDDSQLPKDRFSAERLKGVDSTLKIQPAELGDSAVYLCASSLRQTGWLFFGEGSRLTVL.

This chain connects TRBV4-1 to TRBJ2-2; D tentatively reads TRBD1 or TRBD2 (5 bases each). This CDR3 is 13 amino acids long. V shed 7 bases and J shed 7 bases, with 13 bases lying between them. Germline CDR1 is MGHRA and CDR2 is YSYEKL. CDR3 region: CASTWGYIGELFF. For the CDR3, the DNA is TGCGCCAGCACGTGGGGGTACATCGGGGAGCTGTTTTTT.

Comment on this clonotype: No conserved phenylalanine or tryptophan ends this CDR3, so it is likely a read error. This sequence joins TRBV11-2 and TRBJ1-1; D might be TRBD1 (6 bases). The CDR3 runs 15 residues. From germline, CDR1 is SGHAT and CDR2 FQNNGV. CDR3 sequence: CARSLEPGANTEAFY. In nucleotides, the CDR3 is TGTGCCAGGAGCTTAGAGCCGGGGGCAAACACTGAAGCTTTCTAT.

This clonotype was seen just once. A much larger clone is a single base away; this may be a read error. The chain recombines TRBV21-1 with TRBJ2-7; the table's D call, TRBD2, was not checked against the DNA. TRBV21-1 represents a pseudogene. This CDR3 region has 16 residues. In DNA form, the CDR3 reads TGTGCCAGCAGCAAGGGCGGGAGTGTTCGGCCCTACGAGCAGTACTTC. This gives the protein CASSKGGSVRPYEQYF.

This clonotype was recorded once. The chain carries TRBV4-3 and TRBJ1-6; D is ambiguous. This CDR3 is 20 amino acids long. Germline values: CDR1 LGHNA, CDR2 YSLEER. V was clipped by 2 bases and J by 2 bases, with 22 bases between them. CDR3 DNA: TGCGCCAGCAGCCAATCTCGCCCCCGTTCCGACTCCCCCTATAATTCACCCCTCCACTTT. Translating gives CASSQSRPRSDSPYNSPLHF.